This TCR beta chain came from a study of blood T cell repertoires in COVID-19. The wider study: Sites across the United States, Italy and Spain contributed samples from acute and convalescent COVID-19.

The data were produced by immunoSEQ multiplex PCR, yet TCRdb's version contains in-frame clones alone and is incomplete. The sample contains about 15,000 clones, over 80% of which appear only once. The V and J ends lost 6 bases and 0 bases respectively, with 18 bases between them. There are 17 residues in the CDR3. Germline CDR1 MDHEN, CDR2 SYDVKM. This chain connects TRBV28 to TRBJ1-5; maybe TRBD1 (5 bases). The specimen was peripheral blood. The source is a human donor in a cohort sampled during active COVID-19. In DNA, the CDR3 is TGTGCCAGCAGCCCGACCCACGGGACTTATAGCAATCAGCCCCAGCATTTT. This sequence encodes CASSPTHGTYSNQPQHF.